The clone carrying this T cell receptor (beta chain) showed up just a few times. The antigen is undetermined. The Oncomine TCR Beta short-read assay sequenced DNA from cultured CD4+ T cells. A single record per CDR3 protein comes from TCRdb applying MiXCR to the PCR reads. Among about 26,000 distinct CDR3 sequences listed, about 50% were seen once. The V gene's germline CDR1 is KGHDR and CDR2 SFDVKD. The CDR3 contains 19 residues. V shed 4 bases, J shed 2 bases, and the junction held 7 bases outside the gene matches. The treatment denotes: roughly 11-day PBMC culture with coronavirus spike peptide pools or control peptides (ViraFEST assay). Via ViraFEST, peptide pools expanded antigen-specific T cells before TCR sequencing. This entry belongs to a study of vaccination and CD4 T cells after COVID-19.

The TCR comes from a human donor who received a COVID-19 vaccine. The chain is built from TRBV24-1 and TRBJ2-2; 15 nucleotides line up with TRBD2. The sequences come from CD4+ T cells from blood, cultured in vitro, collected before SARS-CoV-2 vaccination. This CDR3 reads CATSDRGLAGGPNTGELFF. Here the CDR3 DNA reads TGTGCCACCAGTGACCGCGGACTAGCGGGGGGGCCCAACACCGGGGAGCTGTTTTTT.